This T cell receptor (beta chain) was captured by sequencing in a study of CD8 T cells in Susac syndrome. Sequencing of TCR beta was performed on blood CD8+ and CD4+ T cells. This CDR3 comprises 13 residues. CDR1 SQVTM and CDR2 ANQGSEA come from the germline V gene. RNA, at about 0.5 to 1 ug, was reverse transcribed with random hexamers. TCRdb independently ran MiXCR on the immunoSEQ multiplex PCR reads; one entry per CDR3 protein. The sample gives some 400,000 distinct CDR3 sequences, approximately 89% of which show up once; under 0.15% is in the top ten. The J gene is TRBJ2-2, the V gene TRBV29-1; maybe TRBD2 (6 bases). The source of this sequence is a human donor with multiple sclerosis. Sequencing was done on a sample of CD8+ T cells from PBMCs. CDR3 coding DNA: TGCGGGGTGGAGGGGCAGCCCACCGGGGAGCTGTTTTTT. Protein sequence: CGVEGQPTGELFF.